One and the same sample provided the 5 T cell receptor beta chains below, sequenced in a study of cytomegalovirus exposure and HLA in healthy donors. PCR used 60 Vbeta primers and 13 Jbeta primers. Sequencing used immunoSEQ multiplex PCR; TCRdb keeps in-frame clones, though not all of them. This table has roughly 120,000 clones, approximately 83% appearing once. Material: PBMCs. These receptors originate from a man aged 40-50 years in good health and CMV-seronegative.

This chain links TRBV10-3 with TRBJ2-5; TRBD2 agrees at 11 bases. J gave up 4 bases and V 5 bases, and 18 bases lay outside the gene matches. CDR1 is ENHRY and CDR2 is SYGVKD in the germline V gene. This CDR3 is built from 19 residues. CDR3: CAISRTSGRIALNGETQYF. In nucleotides, the CDR3 is TGTGCCATCAGTCGTACTAGCGGGAGAATTGCCCTTAATGGAGAGACCCAGTACTTC.

The chain joins TRBV10-3 to TRBJ2-1, with 11 positions matching TRBD2. Germline lookup yields CDR1 ENHRY and CDR2 SYGVKD. There are 15 residues in the CDR3. The junction had 5 bases not matched to a gene; V was cut back by 6 bases and J by 4 bases. CDR3 protein: CAIRDLAGGYNEQFF. The CDR3 DNA is TGTGCCATCAGAGACCTAGCGGGGGGTTACAATGAGCAGTTCTTC.

This clone showed up just a few times. The chain carries TRBV5-4 and TRBJ2-7, with 7 positions matching TRBD1. This CDR3 has 13 residues. Germline lookup yields CDR1 SGHNT and CDR2 YYREEE (reference sequence). After removal of 4 bases from V and 1 base from J, the junction contained 2 bases not matched to a gene. The CDR3 is CASSNRGSYEQYF. DNA of the CDR3: TGTGCCAGCAGCAACAGGGGATCCTACGAGCAGTACTTC.

The chain joins TRBV5-1 to TRBJ1-1, with 9 bases lining up with TRBD1. Per germline, CDR1 SGHRS and CDR2 YFSETQ. V gave up 3 bases and J gave up 4 bases; unmatched junction bases: 7. The CDR3 loop spans 15 amino acids. Here the CDR3 reads CASSSERTGVTEAFF. The CDR3 coding sequence is TGCGCCAGCAGCTCAGAGAGGACAGGGGTCACTGAAGCTTTCTTT.

This chain connects TRBV19 to TRBJ1-5, with a weak D call TRBD1 (5 bases). This CDR3 has 14 amino acids. Between the trimmed V and J ends, which lost 6 bases and 6 bases, there was a span of 15 bases. From germline, CDR1 is LNHDA and CDR2 SQIVND (reference sequence). The DNA for the CDR3 is TGTGCCAGTAGACCCGGGACTTTCGCTCAGCCCCAGCATTTT. It encodes CASRPGTFAQPQHF.